This entry concerns a single TCR beta chain. Germline values: CDR1 SGHRS, CDR2 YFSETQ. This CDR3 is 14 amino acids long. Deletions cut 4 bases from V and 2 bases from J, with 12 bases between. The record originates from a study of identical twins. TCRdb passed the 5' RACE reads through MiXCR, listing each CDR3 protein once. The table includes 700,000 or so distinct CDR3 sequences, less than 25% detected once. The sample was also linked to a second study, of T cells expressing NK-cell markers.

The chain joins TRBV5-1 to TRBJ2-5; D possibly corresponds to TRBD2 (6 bases). This TCR derives from a woman aged 18 to 35 in good health. Sequencing input: PBMCs. Here the CDR3 DNA reads TGCGCCAGCAGCGGGGACGCGGGGCAAGAGACCCAGTACTTC. This gives the protein CASSGDAGQETQYF. Complete variable domain (other parts from reference TRBV5-1 and TRBJ2-5): KAGVTQTPRYLIKTRGQQVTLSCSPISGHRSVSWYQQTPGQGLQFLFEYFSETQRNKGNFPGRFSGRQFSNSRSEMNVSTLELGDSALYLCASSGDAGQETQYFGPGTRLLVL.